The 10 T cell receptor beta chains in this list originate from one sample, sequenced in a study of blood T cell repertoires in COVID-19. Only in-frame clones appear in the TCRdb table, and some are missing; sequencing was by immunoSEQ multiplex PCR. Altogether about 270,000 clones are present, under 90% being singletons, with the ten largest covering around 7.8%. Sequences were obtained from peripheral blood. The receptor set was obtained from a human donor in a cohort sampled during active COVID-19.

The chain has TRBV5-4 and TRBJ2-7; 11 bases align to TRBD2. Germline CDR1 reads SGHNT; CDR2 reads YYREEE (reference sequence). J was trimmed by 6 bases and V by 2 bases; bases with no gene match: 4. CDR3 size: 14 residues. This CDR3 is CASSFLAGGPEQYF. The CDR3 DNA sequence: TGTGCCAGCAGCTTTCTAGCGGGAGGTCCCGAGCAGTACTTC.

This chain uses TRBV5-1 with TRBJ2-1, with 10 bases fitting TRBD1. This CDR3 spans 14 amino acids. Germline trimming cut 4 bases from V and 10 bases from J; bases unmatched to any gene: 8. In germline, CDR1 is SGHRS, CDR2 YFSETQ. The CDR3 protein is CASSLQPGQGEQFF. CDR3 bases: TGCGCCAGCAGCCTACAACCGGGACAGGGGGAGCAGTTCTTC.

The rearrangement joins TRBV11-2 to TRBJ2-1; 9 bases align to TRBD2. V shed 2 bases and J 1 base; nucleotides not matched to a gene: 6. This CDR3 region has 17 residues. The germline CDR1 and CDR2 sequences are SGHAT and FQNNGV. CDR3 DNA: TGTGCCAGCAGCTTACCCGCCGGACTAGCGTCCTACAATGAGCAGTTCTTC. Its protein product is CASSLPAGLASYNEQFF.

The chain recombines TRBV9 with TRBJ2-7; 8 nucleotides match TRBD1. The germline V gene encodes CDR1 SGDLS and CDR2 YYNGEE. This CDR3 is built from 16 residues. The trim removed 3 bases at V and 3 bases at J, leaving 11 bases unmatched. CDR3: CASSAEGQGSVYEQYF. CDR3 DNA: TGTGCCAGCAGCGCAGAAGGACAGGGTTCGGTCTACGAGCAGTACTTC.

This clone was counted a single time. This chain connects TRBV6-1 to TRBJ1-4; 10 nucleotides agree with TRBD1. V was clipped by 4 bases and J by 8 bases; unmatched bases: 13. CDR3 length: 17 residues. Germline-derived CDR1 and CDR2 are MNHNS and SASEGT. The CDR3 is CASSVGTGAFTGEKLFF. Written as DNA, the CDR3 is TGTGCCAGCAGTGTCGGGACAGGGGCTTTTACGGGAGAAAAACTGTTTTTT.

The V call is TRBV5-1, the J call TRBJ1-1; tentative D call: TRBD1 (5 bases). This CDR3 is 14 amino acids long. The V gene lost 3 bases and the J gene lost 1 base, with 10 bases spanning the gap. Germline CDR1 and CDR2: SGHRS and YFSETQ. CDR3 bases: TGCGCCAGCAGCTGGGGGGACGGGAACACTGAAGCTTTCTTT. As protein: CASSWGDGNTEAFF.

The chain joins TRBV2 to TRBJ2-7; 8 bases match TRBD1. From germline, CDR1 is SNHLY and CDR2 FYNNEI. V dropped 6 bases and J dropped 3; count of bases not matched to a gene: 7. The CDR3 is 14 amino acids. CDR3 bases: TGTGCCAGCAGATACGGACAGGGCCTCTACGAGCAGTACTTC. Protein product: CASRYGQGLYEQYF. The whole variable domain, remainder taken from reference TRBV2 and TRBJ2-7, is EPEVTQTPSHQVTQMGQEVILRCVPISNHLYFYWYRQILGQKVEFLVSFYNNEISEKSEIFDDQFSVERPDGSNFTLKIRSTKLEDSAMYFCASRYGQGLYEQYFGPGTRLTVT.

The J gene is TRBJ2-7, the V gene TRBV5-1, with D uncertain. Trimming cost V 4 bases and J 1 base, with 9 bases left between them. The V gene's germline CDR1 is SGHRS and CDR2 YFSETQ. The CDR3 consists of 13 residues. CDR3 bases: TGCGCCAGCAGCCGATCCTATTCCTACGAGCAGTACTTC. Its translation is CASSRSYSYEQYF.

The chain links TRBV4-1 to TRBJ1-1; D is possibly TRBD1 (6 bases). Trimming cost V 6 bases and J 1 base, with 15 bases left between them. Per germline, CDR1 MGHRA and CDR2 YSYEKL. The CDR3 spans 15 residues. CDR3 in DNA: TGCGCCAGCAGAGAAGTAGGGGGAAAGAACACTGAAGCTTTCTTT. Its translation: CASREVGGKNTEAFF.

Concerning this clone: Other DNA sequences in this specimen translate into the identical CDR3. The V and J genes are TRBV28 and TRBJ2-7; D call uncertain. The CDR3 length is 12 residues. V was shortened by 6 bases and J by 4 bases, with 10 bases between the two germline ends. Germline V lookup: CDR1 MDHEN, CDR2 SYDVKM. The CDR3: CASSSPGYEQYF. CDR3 DNA sequence: TGTGCCAGCAGCTCCCCCGGGTACGAGCAGTACTTC.